One sample yielded the 20 T cell receptor beta chains listed below, sequenced in a study of shared clonotypes between healthy human individuals (dated by TCRdb to about 2020). The library was produced with the immunoSEQ multiplex PCR assay. In its TCRdb copy, this immuneACCESS table keeps in-frame sequences only and misses some clones. Where compared with another copy, unresolved V genes explain less than half of these, and the others have no known cause. The table for this sample lists approximately 340,000 clones; roughly 70% of them were counted only once. The ten most abundant clones make up approximately 10% of the sample. Sequencing was carried out using memory CD4+ T cells sorted from blood. Per the publication, the cell subset or site label means: CD45RA-negative fraction. The source is a man aged 30 to 39 in good health.

CDR3 nucleotide sequence: TGCGCCTGCGCATTCGGACTAGCGGGAGTTGACGAGCAGTACTTC. Its protein is CACAFGLAGVDEQYF. The rearrangement joins TRBV5-1 to TRBJ2-7; 13 nucleotides agree with TRBD2. This CDR3 region has 15 residues. J was trimmed by 5 bases and V by 10 bases; bases with no gene match: 12. CDR1 is SGHRS, CDR2 YFSETQ, per germline.

This chain links TRBV6-4 with TRBJ2-5; perhaps TRBD2 as D (6 bases). V was shortened by 3 bases and J by 4 bases, with 9 bases between the two germline ends. The CDR3 consists of 13 residues. Germline-derived CDR1 and CDR2 are MRHNA and SNTAGT. This CDR3 is CASSEQGGETQYF. The CDR3 DNA reads as TGTGCCAGCAGTGAGCAGGGAGGAGAGACCCAGTACTTC.

This clone was counted between two and nine times. The chain uses TRBV5-1 and TRBJ2-7; D uncertain. Trimming took off 4 bases at V and 2 bases at J, with 13 bases between the two ends. The CDR3 totals 14 residues. CDR1 SGHRS and CDR2 YFSETQ come from the germline V gene. CDR3 sequence: CASSRDAVPYEQYF. Written as DNA, the CDR3 is TGCGCCAGCAGCCGTGACGCAGTCCCCTACGAGCAGTACTTC.

The chain recombines TRBV4-1 with TRBJ1-2; D gene ambiguous. The CDR3 spans 13 residues. CDR1 and CDR2 from the germline V gene are MGHRA and YSYEKL. With 0 bases removed from V and 14 bases from J, the gap between germline ends came to 16 bases. The CDR3 DNA reads TGCGCCAGCAGCCAAGAAAGGTCTATGGAGGCTACCTTC. Residues: CASSQERSMEATF.

The table lists this clone with a few counts. Other DNA sequences within the sample encode an identical CDR3. The gene calls are TRBV27 and TRBJ2-7; D remains unclear. The V gene lost 4 bases and the J gene lost 4 bases, with 5 bases spanning the gap. The CDR3 length is 11 residues. Germline V gene sequence: CDR1 MNHEY, CDR2 SMNVEV (reference sequence). This CDR3 reads CASSSLYEQYF. The CDR3 DNA follows: TGTGCCAGCAGTTCCCTTTACGAGCAGTACTTC.

In nucleotides, the CDR3 is TGTGCCAGCAGCTCGACAAAAGGGTATGGTGAGCAGTTCTTC. Translation gives CASSSTKGYGEQFF. V is TRBV7-2 and J is TRBJ2-1, with D uncertain. V gave up 4 bases and J gave up 9 bases, with 16 bases separating them. The CDR3 length is 14 residues. Germline V gene data show CDR1 as SGHTA and CDR2 as FQGNSA.

The chain joins TRBV15 to TRBJ1-2, with D uncertain. Germline CDR1 and CDR2: LNHNV and YYDKDF (reference sequence). The ends were cut back, 0 bases at V and 7 bases at J, with 12 bases in the middle. The CDR3 sequence is 14 residues long. CDR3 region: CATSRDLEKIGYTF. The CDR3 DNA reads TGTGCCACCAGCAGAGATCTGGAGAAAATTGGCTACACCTTC.

V and J are TRBV13 and TRBJ2-7, with D possibly being TRBD1 (5 bases). Germline V CDR1 and CDR2: PRHDT, FYEKMQ (reference sequence). The CDR3 runs 14 residues. Trimming shortened V by 4 bases and J by 0 bases, and 10 bases separated the two germline ends. CDR3 in amino acids: CASSYNRNSYEQYF. The CDR3 nucleotides read TGTGCCAGCAGCTATAACAGGAACTCCTACGAGCAGTACTTC.

This rearrangement joins TRBV19 to TRBJ1-5, with a tentative D call TRBD1 (6 bases). The V end was cut by 1 base, the J end by 7 bases, with 11 bases between. Germline values: CDR1 LNHDA, CDR2 SQIVND (reference sequence). This CDR3 has 14 amino acids. CDR3 sequence reads: CASSIGGPPQPQHF. CDR3 nucleotide sequence: TGTGCCAGTAGTATAGGGGGGCCCCCACAGCCCCAGCATTTT.

The V call is TRBV7-2, the J call TRBJ2-1; TRBD2 aligns across 7 bases. Trimming at V came to 7 bases and at J to 5 bases, leaving 8 bases not matched to a gene. The CDR3 has 14 residues. In germline, CDR1 is SGHTA, CDR2 FQGNSA. The CDR3 DNA sequence: TGTGCCAGCACCAGTAGGGACTACAACAATGAGCAGTTCTTC. It is translated as CASTSRDYNNEQFF.

Regarding this clone: A much larger clone sits a single nucleotide away, making a read error possible. The chain is built from TRBV6-5 and TRBJ1-2, with D maybe TRBD1 (5 bases). CDR3 length: 15 residues. CDR1 is MNHEY, CDR2 SVGAGI, per germline. The CDR3 is CASSYADSPVRGYIF. CDR3 nucleotide sequence: TGTGCCAGCAGTTACGCCGACAGCCCTGTGCGCGGCTACATCTTC.

This rearrangement joins TRBV27 to TRBJ1-2; D unresolved. The CDR3 runs 13 residues. The V and J ends lost 6 bases and 5 bases respectively, with 13 bases between them. Looked up from germline, CDR1 is MNHEY and CDR2 is SMNVEV (reference sequence). The CDR3 region is CASRMSAGYGYTF. The CDR3 bases are TGTGCCAGCAGAATGTCGGCGGGATATGGCTACACCTTC.

With regard to this clone: The sample holds other DNA sequences that translate to the same CDR3. This sequence joins TRBV7-9 and TRBJ2-1; 10 nucleotides line up with TRBD2. Losses at the gene ends were 0 bases for V and 3 bases for J; bases not matched to a gene: 2. CDR3 length equals 16 residues. Germline V gene lookup returns CDR1 SEHNR and CDR2 FQNEAQ (reference sequence). CDR3 residues: CASSLALAGVYNEQFF. The CDR3 nucleotides are TGTGCCAGCAGCTTAGCCCTAGCGGGAGTCTACAATGAGCAGTTCTTC.

V usage is TRBV10-3 and J usage is TRBJ2-4, with 8 bases aligning to TRBD1. CDR1 ENHRY and CDR2 SYGVKD come from the germline V gene. Trimming at V came to 5 bases and at J to 8 bases, leaving 8 bases not matched to a gene. The CDR3 has 14 residues. The CDR3 is CAISPGQGMDIQYF. In DNA form, the CDR3 reads TGTGCCATCAGTCCTGGACAGGGTATGGACATTCAGTACTTC.

The chain has TRBV7-2 and TRBJ1-1; 7 nucleotides align to TRBD1. Germline CDR1 reads SGHTA; CDR2 reads FQGNSA. CDR3 length equals 16 residues. V lost 5 bases and J lost 3; bases outside the gene matches: 12. CDR3 DNA: TGTGCCAGCAGCACTAAAGGGGGCTTTGGGTACACTGAAGCTTTCTTT. Translated, it gives CASSTKGGFGYTEAFF.

V and J are TRBV6-1 and TRBJ2-5, with 10 bases fitting TRBD2. The J call could be wrong; TRBJ2-7 is a better fit for the DNA end. There are 15 residues in the CDR3. Germline CDR1 MNHNS, CDR2 SASEGT. The CDR3 coding sequence is TGTGCCAGCAGTGCGACTAGCGGGCCGTCCTACGAGCAGTACTTC. Its translation is CASSATSGPSYEQYF.

The J gene is TRBJ1-5, the V gene TRBV5-1, with TRBD1 as a possible D gene (5 bases). V shed 3 bases and J shed 7 bases, with 14 bases lying between them. Germline V gene sequence: CDR1 SGHRS, CDR2 YFSETQ. The CDR3 contains 14 residues. DNA of the CDR3: TGCGCCAGCAGCTCCGGGACCAGTGGCCAGCCCCAGCATTTT. Residues: CASSSGTSGQPQHF. Combining the CDR3 with reference TRBV5-1 and TRBJ1-5 gives the whole variable domain KAGVTQTPRYLIKTRGQQVTLSCSPISGHRSVSWYQQTPGQGLQFLFEYFSETQRNKGNFPGRFSGRQFSNSRSEMNVSTLELGDSALYLCASSSGTSGQPQHFGDGTRLSIL.

This clone was observed a few times. This sequence joins TRBV29-1 and TRBJ1-1, with 8 bases aligning to TRBD1. Germline CDR1 reads SQVTM; CDR2 reads ANQGSEA. Trimming cost V 7 bases and J 4 bases; bases outside gene matches: 8. This CDR3 spans 13 amino acids. The CDR3 sequence: CSANRGRVTEAFF. In DNA form, the CDR3 reads TGCAGCGCCAACAGGGGGAGGGTCACTGAAGCTTTCTTT.

This chain uses TRBV7-8 with TRBJ2-1, with TRBD2 matching over 11 bases. The germline V gene has CDR1 SGHVS and CDR2 FQNEAQ. The trim removed 3 bases at V and 7 bases at J, leaving 5 bases unmatched. The CDR3 extends over 15 amino acids. CDR3 sequence: CASSFSGRARNEQFF. As DNA, the CDR3 is TGTGCCAGCAGCTTTAGCGGGAGGGCTCGGAATGAGCAGTTCTTC.

The V and J genes are TRBV7-3 and TRBJ1-2; a weak D match, TRBD1 (5 bases). Germline values: CDR1 SGHTA, CDR2 FQGTGA. Deletions cut 5 bases from V and 3 bases from J, with 22 bases between. The CDR3 runs 17 residues. This CDR3 reads CASSLSAGRDGYYGYTF. The CDR3, as DNA: TGTGCCAGCAGCCTAAGCGCGGGCAGGGACGGGTACTATGGCTACACCTTC.